This passage covers 25 T cell receptor beta chains from one sample sequenced in a study of cytomegalovirus exposure and HLA in healthy donors. A multiplex PCR was run with 60 Vbeta primers and 13 Jbeta primers. The method was immunoSEQ multiplex PCR; TCRdb's version includes in-frame clones alone and lacks a portion of them. The data hold about 190,000 clones, with 65% to 85% observed a single time. The source material was PBMCs. The receptors were gathered from a woman between 18 and 29 years old in good health and CMV-seronegative.

The CDR3 region is CASTDTGGSYNEQFF. The CDR3 region has the DNA TGTGCCAGTACCGATACAGGGGGATCCTACAATGAGCAGTTCTTC. This chain joins TRBV19 and TRBJ2-1; TRBD1 matches at 8 bases. The germline gives CDR1 LNHDA, CDR2 SQIVND (reference sequence). Losses at the gene ends were 7 bases for V and 1 base for J; bases not matched to a gene: 6. This CDR3 is 15 amino acids long. Supplemented by reference TRBV19 and TRBJ2-1, the full variable domain reads DGGITQSPKYLFRKEGQNVTLSCEQNLNHDAMYWYRQDPGQGLRLIYYSQIVNDFQKGDIAEGYSVSREKKESFPLTVTSAQKNPTAFYLCASTDTGGSYNEQFFGPGTRLTVL.

The chain employs TRBV27 and TRBJ1-1; D is unresolved. CDR1 is MNHEY, CDR2 SMNVEV, per germline (reference sequence). The CDR3 covers 14 residues. V gave up 7 bases and J gave up 4 bases, with 16 bases separating them. The CDR3 sequence: CASNGAGRSTEAFF. The CDR3 nucleotides are TGTGCCAGCAACGGAGCGGGGAGGAGCACTGAAGCTTTCTTT.

The chain carries TRBV7-2 and TRBJ1-3; 9 nucleotides match TRBD1. The junction had 0 bases not matched to a gene; V was cut back by 1 base and J by 2 bases. The CDR3 consists of 15 residues. Germline V gene lookup returns CDR1 SGHTA and CDR2 FQGNSA. DNA for the CDR3: TGTGCCAGCAGCTTAGGACAGGGGGCTGGAAACACCATATATTTT. Translated, it gives CASSLGQGAGNTIYF. The full variable domain, completed using reference TRBV7-2 and TRBJ1-3, is GAGVSQSPSNKVTEKGKDVELRCDPISGHTALYWYRQSLGQGLEFLIYFQGNSAPDKSGLPSDRFSAERTGGSVSTLTIQRTQQEDSAVYLCASSLGQGAGNTIYFGEGSWLTVV.

V gene TRBV4-1 combines with J gene TRBJ1-2, with D unclear. Between the trimmed V and J ends, which lost 0 bases and 7 bases, there was a span of 12 bases. The germline CDR1 and CDR2 sequences are MGHRA and YSYEKL. CDR3 length equals 14 residues. Here the CDR3 reads CASSQDEARIGYTF. The CDR3 nucleotides are TGCGCCAGCAGCCAAGATGAGGCTCGTATTGGCTACACCTTC.

The gene calls are TRBV7-2 and TRBJ1-2; TRBD1 might be the D (6 bases). Germline assignment: CDR1 SGHTA and CDR2 FQGNSA. Trimming shortened V by 8 bases and J by 4 bases, and 17 bases separated the two germline ends. This CDR3 comprises 14 residues. The CDR3 DNA reads TGTGCCAGCCCCCACAGGGCGCTGGGCTATGGCTACACCTTC. This gives the protein CASPHRALGYGYTF.

The chain recombines TRBV10-3 with TRBJ2-7; 10 bases are shared with TRBD2. CDR3 length equals 13 residues. Germline lookup yields CDR1 ENHRY and CDR2 SYGVKD. Trimming cost V 4 bases and J 5 bases; bases outside gene matches: 2. The CDR3 DNA sequence: TGTGCCATCAGTGGGCTAGCGGGGGACGAGCAGTACTTC. It codes for CAISGLAGDEQYF.

The chain uses TRBV6-5 and TRBJ1-6; TRBD1 might be the D (5 bases). Germline CDR1 and CDR2: MNHEY and SVGAGI. This CDR3 is built from 15 residues. The V end lost 1 base, the J end lost 14 bases, and 18 bases lay between the germline ends. CDR3 coding DNA: TGTGCCAGCAGTTACTGGCAGGGCGCTGTGTTGGCCCTCCACTTT. It encodes CASSYWQGAVLALHF.

This clone was detected only once. The genes are TRBV27 and TRBJ2-7; 8 nucleotides agree with TRBD1. The CDR3 has 15 residues. V lost 3 bases and J lost 3; bases outside the gene matches: 7. Germline CDR1 reads MNHEY; CDR2 reads SMNVEV (reference sequence). The CDR3 sequence is CASSFGQGLVYEQYF. The CDR3 DNA is TGTGCCAGCAGTTTTGGACAGGGTTTAGTCTACGAGCAGTACTTC.

The chain joins TRBV6-6 to TRBJ2-4, with 11 bases matching TRBD2. Per the germline V gene, CDR1 is MNHNY and CDR2 is SVGAGI (reference sequence). Losses at the gene ends were 2 bases for V and 1 base for J; bases not matched to a gene: 1. This CDR3 is built from 16 residues. CDR3 residues: CASSYPSGRAKNIQYF. The CDR3 bases are TGTGCCAGCAGTTACCCTAGCGGGAGGGCCAAAAACATTCAGTACTTC.

The sample holds a few counts of this clone. The chain has TRBV30 and TRBJ1-1, with D unclear. The V gene's germline CDR1 is GTSNPN and CDR2 SVGIG (reference sequence). The germline V and J ends were trimmed by 3 bases and 4 bases, with 12 bases remaining between them. The CDR3 runs 13 residues. DNA for the CDR3: TGTGCCTGGAGCCGGACGGAGGGCACTGAAGCTTTCTTT. This sequence encodes CAWSRTEGTEAFF.

The chain employs TRBV10-1 and TRBJ2-1, with TRBD2 as a possible D gene (6 bases). Germline V gene data show CDR1 as WNHNN and CDR2 as SYGVQD (reference sequence). CDR3 length: 14 amino acids. Trimming took 6 bases from V and 2 from J, leaving 11 bases between them. The CDR3 DNA follows: TGCGCCAGCAGGCCCGGACTAACCTACAATGAGCAGTTCTTC. Translation: CASRPGLTYNEQFF.

The chain joins TRBV5-4 to TRBJ2-7; D perhaps matches TRBD1 (7 bases). Germline V gene sequence: CDR1 SGHNT, CDR2 YYREEE (reference sequence). The ends were cut back, 0 bases at V and 3 bases at J, with 13 bases in the middle. The CDR3 spans 15 residues. The CDR3 DNA is TGTGCCAGCAGCTTGGGCGGGACAGTTCACTACGAGCAGTACTTC. It specifies CASSLGGTVHYEQYF.

This chain links TRBV27 with TRBJ2-7, with 9 bases matching TRBD1. This CDR3 is built from 20 residues. Germline CDR1 reads MNHEY; CDR2 reads SMNVEV (reference sequence). The junction had 24 bases not matched to a gene; V was cut back by 4 bases and J by 5 bases. This CDR3 is CASSWKPPRDRVSQVDEQYF. In DNA, the CDR3 is TGTGCCAGCAGTTGGAAACCTCCCCGGGACAGGGTATCCCAGGTAGACGAGCAGTACTTC.

This clone came up once. The chain has TRBV19 and TRBJ1-4, with 11 nucleotides matching TRBD1. Germline CDR1 LNHDA, CDR2 SQIVND (reference sequence). With 7 bases clipped from V and 7 bases from J, the junction kept 8 bases outside the gene matches. The CDR3 totals 15 residues. CDR3 residues: CASTPGDRGGEKLFF. The CDR3 nucleotides read TGTGCCAGTACCCCTGGGGACAGGGGGGGTGAAAAACTGTTTTTT.

CDR3: CASSALAGAGNTGELFF. The CDR3, as DNA: TGTGCCAGCAGCGCTTTAGCGGGGGCCGGAAACACCGGGGAGCTGTTTTTT. The rearrangement links TRBV6-4 to TRBJ2-2, with 9 bases identical to TRBD2. CDR3 length equals 17 residues. Trimming took 6 bases from V and 2 from J; bases not matched to a gene: 10. Germline-derived CDR1 and CDR2 are MRHNA and SNTAGT.

This chain links TRBV6-1 with TRBJ1-2; 9 nucleotides align to TRBD1. CDR1 MNHNS and CDR2 SASEGT come from the germline V gene. With 5 bases clipped from V and 4 bases from J, the junction kept 5 bases outside the gene matches. CDR3 length equals 14 residues. The DNA of the CDR3 is TGTGCCAGCAGTAGACAGGGGGGAATCTATGGCTACACCTTC. Amino acid sequence: CASSRQGGIYGYTF.

V usage is TRBV4-3 and J usage is TRBJ2-1; a weak D match, TRBD2 (5 bases). This CDR3 has 17 residues. V was cut by 1 base and J by 3 bases, with 16 bases left in between. Germline values: CDR1 LGHNA, CDR2 YSLEER. The CDR3 DNA is TGCGCCAGCAGCCAAGGGCCCTGGGCGGCGGGCTACAATGAGCAGTTCTTC. This sequence encodes CASSQGPWAAGYNEQFF.

This chain uses TRBV19 with TRBJ2-7; 8 bases agree with TRBD1. Unmatched junction bases numbered 3, after V lost 3 bases and J lost 5 bases. Germline lookup yields CDR1 LNHDA and CDR2 SQIVND (reference sequence). This CDR3 is built from 13 residues. The DNA of the CDR3 is TGTGCCAGTAGTATGACAGGGGTCCACGAGCAGTACTTC. It encodes CASSMTGVHEQYF.

The gene calls are TRBV27 and TRBJ2-7; 7 bases align to TRBD1. CDR1 and CDR2 (germline): MNHEY, SMNVEV (reference sequence). This CDR3 contains 14 residues. J was trimmed by 2 bases and V by 5 bases; bases with no gene match: 6. The CDR3 loop is CASSPATGTYEQYF. The CDR3 coding sequence is TGTGCCAGCAGTCCCGCGACAGGGACCTACGAGCAGTACTTC.

Turning to this clone: In the same sample, other DNA sequences code for this CDR3. The gene calls are TRBV29-1 and TRBJ1-1; TRBD1 agrees at 10 bases. V trimming: 7 bases; J trimming: 5 bases; junction bases outside the gene matches: 4. Germline V gene lookup returns CDR1 SQVTM and CDR2 ANQGSEA. CDR3 length equals 12 residues. CDR3 protein: CSGGQGGTEAFF. The CDR3 DNA sequence: TGCAGCGGTGGACAGGGGGGGACTGAAGCTTTCTTT.

The rearrangement uses TRBV5-8 and TRBJ2-2; D might be TRBD2 (6 bases). Germline CDR1 reads SGHTS; CDR2 reads YDEGEE. The CDR3 consists of 12 residues. Trimming cost V 3 bases and J 9 bases, with 9 bases left between them. The CDR3 coding sequence is TGTGCCAGCAGCTCCCGGGGGAGGGAGCTGTTTTTT. Residues: CASSSRGRELFF.

The rearrangement links TRBV19 to TRBJ2-7; TRBD2 agrees at 14 bases. Looked up from germline, CDR1 is LNHDA and CDR2 is SQIVND (reference sequence). This CDR3 contains 18 residues. The junction had 11 bases not matched to a gene; V was cut back by 4 bases and J by 3 bases. As DNA, the CDR3 is TGTGCCAGTAGTAAGGAGCCCGGGACTAGCGGGAGCAGCTACGAGCAGTACTTC. Its protein is CASSKEPGTSGSSYEQYF.

The chain uses TRBV13 and TRBJ2-7; maybe TRBD1 (5 bases). Trimming pared 3 bases from V and 2 bases from J, leaving 11 bases between. The CDR3 has 14 amino acids. CDR1 and CDR2 (germline): PRHDT, FYEKMQ (reference sequence). The CDR3 protein is CASSLDQGTYEQYF. The CDR3 DNA is TGTGCCAGCAGCTTGGATCAGGGAACCTACGAGCAGTACTTC.

This clone came up once. This sequence joins TRBV27 and TRBJ1-5, with unresolved D. CDR1 and CDR2 from the germline V gene are MNHEY and SMNVEV (reference sequence). The CDR3 totals 14 residues. V was clipped by 5 bases and J by 2 bases, with 10 bases between them. The DNA for the CDR3 is TGTGCCAGCAGTATGAGGCTCGGCAATCAGCCCCAGCATTTT. Its protein product is CASSMRLGNQPQHF.

The chain recombines TRBV18 with TRBJ2-5; D remains ambiguous. Trimming removed 0 bases from V and 4 bases from J, with 12 bases in between. Germline V gives CDR1 KGHSH, CDR2 LQKENI. The CDR3 covers 15 residues. CDR3: CASSPPNSKLETQYF. The CDR3 nucleotides are TGTGCCAGCTCACCACCGAACTCTAAATTAGAGACCCAGTACTTC. Full variable domain (remainder filled in from reference TRBV18 and TRBJ2-5): NAGVMQNPRHLVRRRGQEARLRCSPMKGHSHVYWYRQLPEEGLKFMVYLQKENIIDESGMPKERFSAEFPKEGPSILRIQQVVRGDSAAYFCASSPPNSKLETQYFGPGTRLLVL.